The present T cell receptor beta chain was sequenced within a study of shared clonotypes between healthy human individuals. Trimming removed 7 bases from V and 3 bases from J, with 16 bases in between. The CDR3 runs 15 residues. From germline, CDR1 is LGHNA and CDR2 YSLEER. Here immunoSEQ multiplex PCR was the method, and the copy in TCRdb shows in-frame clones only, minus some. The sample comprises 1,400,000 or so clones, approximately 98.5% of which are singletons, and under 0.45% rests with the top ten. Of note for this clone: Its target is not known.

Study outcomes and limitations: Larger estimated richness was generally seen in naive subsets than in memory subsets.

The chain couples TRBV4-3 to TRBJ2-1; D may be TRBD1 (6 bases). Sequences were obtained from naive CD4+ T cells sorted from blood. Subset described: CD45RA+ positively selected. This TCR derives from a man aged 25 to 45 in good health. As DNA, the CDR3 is TGCGCCAGCACCCAGGGATTGGACAGCTACAATGAGCAGTTCTTC. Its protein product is CASTQGLDSYNEQFF.